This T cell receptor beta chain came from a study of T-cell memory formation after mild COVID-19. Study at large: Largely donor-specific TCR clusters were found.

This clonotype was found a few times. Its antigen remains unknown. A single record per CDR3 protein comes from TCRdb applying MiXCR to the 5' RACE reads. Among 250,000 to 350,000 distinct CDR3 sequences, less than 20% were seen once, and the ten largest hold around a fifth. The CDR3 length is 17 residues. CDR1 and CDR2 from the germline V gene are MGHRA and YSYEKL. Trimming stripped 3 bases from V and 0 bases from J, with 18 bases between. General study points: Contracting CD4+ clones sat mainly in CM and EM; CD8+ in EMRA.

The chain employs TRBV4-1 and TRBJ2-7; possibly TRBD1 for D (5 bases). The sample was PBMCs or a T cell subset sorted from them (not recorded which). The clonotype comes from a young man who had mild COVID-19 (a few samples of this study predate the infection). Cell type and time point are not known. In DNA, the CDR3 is TGCGCCAGCAGCCAGGTTGCGGACATTAGGAGCTCCTACGAGCAGTACTTC. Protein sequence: CASSQVADIRSSYEQYF.